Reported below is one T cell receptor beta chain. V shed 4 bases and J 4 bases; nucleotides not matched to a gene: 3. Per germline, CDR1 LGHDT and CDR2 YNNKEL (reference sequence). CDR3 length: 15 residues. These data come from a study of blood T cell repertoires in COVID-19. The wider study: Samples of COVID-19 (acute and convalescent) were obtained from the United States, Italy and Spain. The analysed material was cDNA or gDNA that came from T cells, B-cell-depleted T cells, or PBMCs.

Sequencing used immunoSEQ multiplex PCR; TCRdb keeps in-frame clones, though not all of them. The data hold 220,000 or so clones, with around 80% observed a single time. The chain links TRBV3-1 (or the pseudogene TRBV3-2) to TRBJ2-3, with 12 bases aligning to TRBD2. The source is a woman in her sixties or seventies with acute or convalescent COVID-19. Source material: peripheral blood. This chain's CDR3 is CASSRTSGTPDTQYF. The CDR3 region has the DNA TGTGCCAGCAGCCGGACTAGCGGGACCCCAGATACGCAGTATTTT.